This section outlines one T cell receptor beta chain sequence together with its context. This clone's antigen is unknown. Per-nucleotide qualities are absent, and no much larger clonotype sits a single base away. Distinct nucleotide sequences in the sample also encode this CDR3. This entry belongs to a study of blood T cell repertoires in COVID-19 (dated by TCRdb to about 2020). Regarding the study in general: Samples covering the acute and convalescent phases of COVID-19 were provided by collaborators in the United States, Italy and Spain. Where available, HLA class I and class II types were obtained from metadata supplied by the sample provider rather than from assay-based typing. The repertoires were released in a freely available public database meant as a resource for research on the immune response to SARS-CoV-2. Nearly every sample came with metadata listing a de-identified subject ID, COVID-19 status, age in years and sex. The samples were drawn from two sources: the first 160 participants of the ongoing ImmuneRACE study, and fewer than 1,500 subjects contributed by 6 global collaborators. The dataset comprised deeply sampled blood TCRbeta repertoires from subjects exposed to, actively infected with, or recovered from COVID-19. The prospective study material was composed of cDNA or gDNA derived from T cells, B-cell-depleted T cells, or PBMCs.

Participants in the prospective study were aged about 18 to 95 years, lived in more than 20 United States geographic areas, and enrolled through a virtual design. To assign participants to cohorts, the prospective study relied on clinical history that participants themselves reported in a screening survey and a study questionnaire. In the prospective study, mobile phlebotomists collected whole blood, serum and a nasopharyngeal or oropharyngeal swab from each participant. Additional blood draws and questionnaires over an approximately two-month period could optionally be provided by prospective study participants. Blood samples from the prospective study were shipped frozen or at room temperature prior to DNA extraction. Here is what the overall study found, with its caveats: How much clinical and demographic metadata was included differed by source and by participant, and the metadata was provided uncurated.

TCRbeta CDR3 regions were amplified from genomic DNA using the immunoSEQ Assay, a bias-controlled multiplex PCR. The authors' pipeline ran thus. Nucleated cell counts per sample were estimated from amplification of reference gene primers within the assay. To quantify the absolute abundance of each unique TCRbeta CDR3 rearrangement, sequence reads were collapsed and filtered. For each sample, productive Simpson clonality was calculated as the square root of Simpson's diversity index over productive rearrangements. In its TCRdb copy, this immuneACCESS table keeps in-frame sequences only and misses some clones. Where compared with another copy, unresolved V genes explain less than half of these, and the others have no known cause. The V and J calls and clone size were taken over from that table, and D and trimming were inferred from the DNA. Present in this sample are 400,000 or so clones, approximately 91% of which were seen just once. The ten largest clones add up to about 2.1% of the sample.

The CDR3 numbers 15 residues from cysteine through phenylalanine. Of the read, only the CDR3 DNA is kept; its 45 bases are in frame from base 1. The germline V gene (reference sequence) yields SGHNT for CDR1 and YYREEE for CDR2. V gives up 4 bases and J gives up 0 bases, and the segment between their germline ends measures 13 bases. The chain uses TRBV5-4 and TRBJ1-1; the best D guess is TRBD1, with 6 bases matching. The source is a woman between 40 and 55 years old with acute COVID-19. The specimen was PBMCs or T cells enriched from blood (not recorded which). CDR3 reads: CASSPWGGMNTEAFF. The base sequence is TGTGCCAGCAGCCCATGGGGGGGCATGAACACTGAAGCTTTCTTT. Reference TRBV5-4 and TRBJ1-1 genes cover what lies past the CDR3, so the full variable domain is ETGVTQSPTHLIKTRGQQVTLRCSSQSGHNTVSWYQQALGQGPQFIFQYYREEENGRGNFPPRFSGLQFPNYSSELNVNALELDDSALYLCASSPWGGMNTEAFFGQGTRLTVV.